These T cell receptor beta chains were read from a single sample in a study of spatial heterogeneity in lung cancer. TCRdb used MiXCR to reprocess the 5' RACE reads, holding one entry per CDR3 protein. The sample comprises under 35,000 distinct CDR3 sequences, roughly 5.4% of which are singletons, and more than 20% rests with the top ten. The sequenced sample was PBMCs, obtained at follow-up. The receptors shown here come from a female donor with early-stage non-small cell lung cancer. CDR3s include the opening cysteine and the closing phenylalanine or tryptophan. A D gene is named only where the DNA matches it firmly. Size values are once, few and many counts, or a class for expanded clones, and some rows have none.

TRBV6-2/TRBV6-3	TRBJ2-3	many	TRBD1	TGTGCCAGCAGTTACGGCGCCGGGACAGGGTCGGGAGATACGCAGTATTTT	CASSYGAGTGSGDTQYF
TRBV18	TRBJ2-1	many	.	TGTGCCAGCTCACCCCGCGGGGATGAGCAGTTCTTC	CASSPRGDEQFF
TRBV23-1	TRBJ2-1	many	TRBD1	TGCGCCAGCAGTCAATCAGAGGGGGCAGCGTCTTCTTACAATGAGCAGTTCTTC	CASSQSEGAASSYNEQFF
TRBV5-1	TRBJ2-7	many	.	TGCGCCAGCAGCCCTGAGAGGGCCTACGAGCAGTACTTC	CASSPERAYEQYF
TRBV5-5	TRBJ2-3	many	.	TGTGCCAGCAGCTTGGCCCCAGGCACAGATACGCAGTATTTT	CASSLAPGTDTQYF
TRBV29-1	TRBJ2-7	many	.	TGCAGCGTCAGGCCCGGGGATTATGGCGAGCAGTACTTC	CSVRPGDYGEQYF
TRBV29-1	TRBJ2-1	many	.	TGCAGCGTTGAAGAGGGGGGATATAGCTACAATGAGCAGTTCTTC	CSVEEGGYSYNEQFF
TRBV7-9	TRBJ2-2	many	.	TGTGCCAGCAGCTTAGATGGGGAGACCGGGGAGCTGTTTTTT	CASSLDGETGELFF
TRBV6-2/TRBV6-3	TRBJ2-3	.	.	TGTGCCAGCAGTTCGGTGGATCCCACAGATACGCAGTATTTT	CASSSVDPTDTQYF
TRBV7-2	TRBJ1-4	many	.	TGTGCCAGCAGCTTAGGAGGGTTGGGTAAACTGTTTTTT	CASSLGGLGKLFF
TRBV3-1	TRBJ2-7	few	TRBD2	TGTGCCAGCAGCCAAGATCAAACAGGACTAGCGGGGACCTACGAGCAGTACTTC	CASSQDQTGLAGTYEQYF
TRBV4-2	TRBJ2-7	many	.	TGTGCCAGCAGCCTGGTGACGGACGGCTACGAGCAGTACTTC	CASSLVTDGYEQYF
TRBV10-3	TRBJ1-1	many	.	TGTGCCATCAGTGAAAGGGGCTCGAACACTGAAGCTTTCTTT	CAISERGSNTEAFF
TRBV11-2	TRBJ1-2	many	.	TGTGCCAGCAGCTCCAGGGGTCACAATGGCTACACCTTC	CASSSRGHNGYTF
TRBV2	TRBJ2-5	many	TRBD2	TGTGCCAGCAGTGAAACAGCGGGAGTCGAGACCCAGTACTTC	CASSETAGVETQYF
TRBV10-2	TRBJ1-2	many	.	TGCGCCAGCAGTGAGTCGTCGTACTATGGCTACACCTTC	CASSESSYYGYTF
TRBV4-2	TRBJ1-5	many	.	TGTGCCAGCAGCCCAGGGGAAGGGCAGCCCCAGCATTTT	CASSPGEGQPQHF
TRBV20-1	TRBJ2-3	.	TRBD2	TGCAGTGCTAGAGAACTAGGACTAGCGGACACAGATACGCAGTATTTT	CSARELGLADTDTQYF
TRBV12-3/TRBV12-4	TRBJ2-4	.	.	TGTGCCAGCAGTTCCTTAGCGGCCAAAAACATTCAGTACTTC	CASSSLAAKNIQYF
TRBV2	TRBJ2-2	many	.	TGTGCCAGCAGGGTACAGTCCGCGAACACCGGGGAGCTGTTTTTT	CASRVQSANTGELFF
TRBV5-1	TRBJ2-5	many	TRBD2	TGCGCCAGCAGCTTATTAGGGACTAGCGGGAACGGAGAGACCCAGTACTTC	CASSLLGTSGNGETQYF
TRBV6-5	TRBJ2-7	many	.	TGTGCCAGCAGTTACGACGGACCCTACGAGCAGTACTTC	CASSYDGPYEQYF
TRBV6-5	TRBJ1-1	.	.	TGTGCCAGCACCTCGGGACAAAAGAACACTGAAGCTTTCTTT	CASTSGQKNTEAFF
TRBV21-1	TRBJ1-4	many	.	TGTGCCAGCAGCAAAAAGTGGGTGGCAACTAATGAAAAACTGTTTTTT	CASSKKWVATNEKLFF
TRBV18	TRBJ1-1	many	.	TGTGCCAGCTCACCACGTAGCGGCGGGAACACTGAAGCTTTCTTT	CASSPRSGGNTEAFF
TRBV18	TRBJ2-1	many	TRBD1	TGTGCCAGCTCACCCCGACAGGGGAATAACAATGAGCAGTTCTTC	CASSPRQGNNNEQFF
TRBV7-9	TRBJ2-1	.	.	TGTGCCAGCAGCTTAGGAGGAGGGGTGGCGCAGTTCTTC	CASSLGGGVAQFF
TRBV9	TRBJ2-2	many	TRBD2	TGCGCCAGCAGCGTAGACCGGACGACTAGCGGGAGGCGGACCGGGGAGCTGTTTTTT	CASSVDRTTSGRRTGELFF
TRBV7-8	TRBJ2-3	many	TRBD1	TGTGCCAGCAGCCCCCCCAGGGGGCTCGGCACAGATACGCAGTATTTT	CASSPPRGLGTDTQYF
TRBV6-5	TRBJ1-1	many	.	TGTGCCAGCAGTTACTCGATCTTGGGGGCGGTCGAAGCTTTCTTT	CASSYSILGAVEAFF
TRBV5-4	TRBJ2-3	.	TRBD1	TGTGCCAGCAGCTTCGAGGGGACAGGGGGCAGAACGCAGTATTTT	CASSFEGTGGRTQYF
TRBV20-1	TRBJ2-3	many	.	TGCAGTGCTAGAGATCTTCGGTCTTCACCCCCCGATACGCAGTATTTT	CSARDLRSSPPDTQYF
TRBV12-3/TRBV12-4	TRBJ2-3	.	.	TGTGCCAGCAAAGACGGCGACGCAGATACGCAGTATTTT	CASKDGDADTQYF
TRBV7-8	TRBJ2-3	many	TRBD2	TGTGCCAGCAGCTTAGGAGGTTCTGGGCGGGGGGGAACAGATACGCAGTATTTT	CASSLGGSGRGGTDTQYF
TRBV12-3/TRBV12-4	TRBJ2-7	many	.	TGTGCCAGCAGCCTGCTGATAGGAGCAGGCGCCCACGAGCAGTACTTC	CASSLLIGAGAHEQYF
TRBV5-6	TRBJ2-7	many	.	TGTGCCAGCAGCTTGGGCCTGAAGGGCTACGAGCAGTACTTC	CASSLGLKGYEQYF
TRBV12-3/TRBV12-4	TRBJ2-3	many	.	TGTGCCAGCAGTTTGGTAGATACGCAGTATTTT	CASSLVDTQYF
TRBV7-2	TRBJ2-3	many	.	TGTGCCAGCAGCTCAGGGAGTAGAGGGGGGGTCGCAGATACGCAGTATTTT	CASSSGSRGGVADTQYF
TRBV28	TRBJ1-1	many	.	TGTGCCAGCAGTACCCGGTCTGAAGCTTTCTTT	CASSTRSEAFF
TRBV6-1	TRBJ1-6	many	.	TGTGCCAGTTCGGGGGTCAATAATTCACCCCTCCACTTT	CASSGVNNSPLHF
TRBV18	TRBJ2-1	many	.	TGTGCCAGCTCACCACCGGGATCTAATGAGCAGTTCTTC	CASSPPGSNEQFF
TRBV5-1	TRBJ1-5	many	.	TGCGCCAGCAGCTTGGCCGGCCTAAACAATCAGCCCCAGCATTTT	CASSLAGLNNQPQHF
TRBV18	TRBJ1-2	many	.	TGTGCCAGCTCGCCGTCGACAGGTTACGGCTACACCTTC	CASSPSTGYGYTF
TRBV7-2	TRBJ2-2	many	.	TGTGCCAGCAGCACGACAGAGAACACCGGGGAGCTGTTTTTT	CASSTTENTGELFF
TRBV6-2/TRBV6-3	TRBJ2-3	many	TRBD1	TGTGCCAGCAGTTACCCTGACAGGGGGCTACGGAGCACAGATACGCAGTATTTT	CASSYPDRGLRSTDTQYF
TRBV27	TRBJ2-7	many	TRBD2	TGTGCCCCCGGGACTAGCGGGAGTCTCTCCTACGAGCAGTACTTC	CAPGTSGSLSYEQYF
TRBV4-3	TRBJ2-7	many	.	TGCGCCAGCAGCCAGTCGCTGGGGGGAGCGGGCAACTACGAGCAGTACTTC	CASSQSLGGAGNYEQYF
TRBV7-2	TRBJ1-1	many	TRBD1	TGTGCCAGCAGCTCCGGGACAGTCAGTACTGAAGCTTTCTTT	CASSSGTVSTEAFF
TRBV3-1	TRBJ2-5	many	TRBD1	TGTGCCAGCAGCCGTGGGGTTATTGGGACAGGCCAAGAGACCCAGTACTTC	CASSRGVIGTGQETQYF
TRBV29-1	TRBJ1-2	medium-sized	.	TGCAGCGTTGATGTGAATGGCTACACCTTC	CSVDVNGYTF
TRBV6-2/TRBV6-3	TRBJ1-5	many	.	TGTGCCAGCACGGGGGGACGAGGGGCTTATAGCAATCAGCCCCAGCATTTT	CASTGGRGAYSNQPQHF
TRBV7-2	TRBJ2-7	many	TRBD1	TGTGCCAGCAGCTTAGGGCAGGGGGCGGGCGAGCAGTACTTC	CASSLGQGAGEQYF
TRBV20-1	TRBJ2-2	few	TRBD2	TGCAGTGCTCGGACTAGCATTTTGAGCACCGGGGAGCTGTTTTTT	CSARTSILSTGELFF
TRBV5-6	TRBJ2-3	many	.	TGTGCCAGCAGCTTGGATCCGGGAGATACGCAGTATTTT	CASSLDPGDTQYF
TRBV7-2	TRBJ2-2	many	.	TGTGCCAGCAGCCCAGCGTCCAGTTTGAACACCGGGGAGCTGTTTTTT	CASSPASSLNTGELFF
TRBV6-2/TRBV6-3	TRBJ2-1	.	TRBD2	TGTGCCAGCACCCAGCTAGCGGGAAGTGAGCAGTTCTTC	CASTQLAGSEQFF